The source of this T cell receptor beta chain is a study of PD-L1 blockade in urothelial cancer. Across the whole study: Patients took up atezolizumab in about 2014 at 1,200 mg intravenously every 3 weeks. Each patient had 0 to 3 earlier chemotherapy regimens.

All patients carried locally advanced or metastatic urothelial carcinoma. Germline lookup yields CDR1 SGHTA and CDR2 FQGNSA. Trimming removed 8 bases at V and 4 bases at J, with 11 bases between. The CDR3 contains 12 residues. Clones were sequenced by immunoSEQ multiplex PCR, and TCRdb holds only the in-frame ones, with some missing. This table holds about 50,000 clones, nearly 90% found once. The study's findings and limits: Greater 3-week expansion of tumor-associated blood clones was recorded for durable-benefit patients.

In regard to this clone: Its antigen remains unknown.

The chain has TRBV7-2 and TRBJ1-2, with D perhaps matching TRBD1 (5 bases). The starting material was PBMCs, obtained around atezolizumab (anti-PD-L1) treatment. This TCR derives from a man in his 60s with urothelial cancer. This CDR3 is CASGDRSYGYTF. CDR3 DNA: TGTGCCAGCGGTGACAGAAGCTATGGCTACACCTTC.